The 6 T cell receptor beta chains given below trace back to one sample, sequenced in a study of PD-1 blockade in classical Hodgkin lymphoma (dated by TCRdb to the early 2020s). The time point label of this sample denotes: cycle 4 day 1 (C4D1), after 5 to 7 weeks of nivolumab. Relapse after autologous stem cell transplantation had occurred in all trial patients, and cohorts A, B and C were distinguished by prior brentuximab vedotin exposure. Libraries were prepared through the immunoSEQ multiplex PCR assay. As stored in TCRdb, this immuneACCESS dataset retains in-frame rearrangements with V and J assigned. A fraction of the clones does not appear; measured against another copy, unresolved V genes explain less than half of the discrepancy, and the remainder lacks a known reason. This sample has 30,000 to 50,000 clones in its table, and over 70% of those were observed once. The leading ten clones occupy approximately 9.4% of the sample.

Sequencing used peripheral blood mononuclear cells (PBMCs), obtained before the fourth cycle of nivolumab. The source of these receptors is a human donor with classical Hodgkin lymphoma.

The chain employs TRBV27 and TRBJ2-7, with D hard to call. The CDR3 length is 15 residues. The V end was cut by 2 bases, the J end by 5 bases, with 16 bases between. Germline V lookup: CDR1 MNHEY, CDR2 SMNVEV (reference sequence). The CDR3 region is CASSLIWLSDHEQYF. The CDR3 DNA follows: TGTGCCAGCAGTTTAATCTGGCTCTCTGACCACGAGCAGTACTTC.

The chain has TRBV7-2 and TRBJ2-5; 9 nucleotides match TRBD1. The V segment lost 2 bases and the J segment 6 bases; nucleotides outside the gene matches: 13. The CDR3 covers 17 residues. Looked up from germline, CDR1 is SGHTA and CDR2 is FQGNSA. The CDR3 sequence is CASSLNTGGDGLQTQYF. The CDR3 DNA reads as TGTGCCAGCAGCTTAAATACAGGGGGCGACGGTTTACAGACCCAGTACTTC.

V gene TRBV4-3 combines with J gene TRBJ2-2; tentatively, D is TRBD2 (7 bases). The CDR3 consists of 15 residues. Looked up from germline, CDR1 is LGHNA and CDR2 is YSLEER. V lost 3 bases and J 4 bases, leaving 12 bases between the germline ends. The CDR3 here is CASSQKGGPTGELFF. The CDR3 coding sequence is TGCGCCAGCAGCCAGAAGGGGGGGCCCACCGGGGAGCTGTTTTTT.

The CDR3 DNA reads as TGCAGCGTTGGGACACTAGCGGCCCAGTACTTC. Its translation is CSVGTLAAQYF. This chain joins TRBV29-1 and TRBJ2-5, with 8 bases fitting TRBD2. This CDR3 comprises 11 residues. With 4 bases clipped from V and 9 bases from J, the junction kept 4 bases outside the gene matches. Germline V gene sequence: CDR1 SQVTM, CDR2 ANQGSEA.

Only one count was recorded for this clone. The chain couples TRBV7-9 to TRBJ1-3; D is uncertain. The length of the CDR3 is 15 residues. The V end was cut by 1 base, the J end by 2 bases, with 9 bases between. Per germline, CDR1 SEHNR and CDR2 FQNEAQ (reference sequence). Here the CDR3 reads CASSLEAGAGNTIYF. The DNA for the CDR3 is TGTGCCAGCAGCTTAGAGGCAGGAGCTGGAAACACCATATATTTT.

This chain links TRBV28 with TRBJ2-7; D not resolved. Trimming took 6 bases from V and 0 from J, leaving 9 bases between them. The CDR3 consists of 13 residues. Germline CDR1 and CDR2: MDHEN and SYDVKM. Written as DNA, the CDR3 is TGTGCCAGCAGATTAAATCTCTCCTACGAGCAGTACTTC. Amino acid sequence: CASRLNLSYEQYF. The whole variable domain, filled in from reference TRBV28 and TRBJ2-7, reads DVKVTQSSRYLVKRTGEKVFLECVQDMDHENMFWYRQDPGLGLRLIYFSYDVKMKEKGDIPEGYSVSREKKERFSLILESASTNQTSMYLCASRLNLSYEQYFGPGTRLTVT.